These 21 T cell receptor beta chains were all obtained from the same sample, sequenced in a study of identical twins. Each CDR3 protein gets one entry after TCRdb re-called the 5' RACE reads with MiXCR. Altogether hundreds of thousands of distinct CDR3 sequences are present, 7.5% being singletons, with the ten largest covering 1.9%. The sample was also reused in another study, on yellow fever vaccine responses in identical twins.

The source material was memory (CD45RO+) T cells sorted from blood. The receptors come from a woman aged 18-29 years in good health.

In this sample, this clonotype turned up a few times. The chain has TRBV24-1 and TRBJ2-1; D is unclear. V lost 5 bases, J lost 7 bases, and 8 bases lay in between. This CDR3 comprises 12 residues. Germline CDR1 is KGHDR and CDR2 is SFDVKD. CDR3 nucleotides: TGTGCCACCAGTGTACGGGTAAATGAGCAGTTCTTC. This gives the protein CATSVRVNEQFF.

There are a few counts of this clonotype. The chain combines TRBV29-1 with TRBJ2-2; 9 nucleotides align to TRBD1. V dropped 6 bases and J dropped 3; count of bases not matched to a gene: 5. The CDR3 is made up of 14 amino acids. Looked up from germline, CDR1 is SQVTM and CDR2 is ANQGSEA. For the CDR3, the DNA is TGCAGCGTCGGTACAGGGGGCTACACCGGGGAGCTGTTTTTT. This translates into CSVGTGGYTGELFF.

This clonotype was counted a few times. DNA for the CDR3: TGTGCCAGCAGCTTGAGTGAAGGGCCCTTTGATGAGCAGTTCTTC. Translated, it gives CASSLSEGPFDEQFF. The chain links TRBV5-6 to TRBJ2-1, with D hard to call. This CDR3 has 15 amino acids. Looked up from germline, CDR1 is SGHDT and CDR2 is YYEEEE. Trimming took 1 base from V and 8 from J, leaving 16 bases between them.

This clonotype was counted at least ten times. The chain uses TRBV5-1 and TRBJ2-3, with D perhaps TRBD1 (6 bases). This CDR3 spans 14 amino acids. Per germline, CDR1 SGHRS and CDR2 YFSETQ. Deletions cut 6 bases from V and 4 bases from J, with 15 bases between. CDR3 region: CASTLIQGSDTQYF. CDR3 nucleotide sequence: TGCGCCAGCACCCTTATACAGGGTTCAGATACGCAGTATTTT.

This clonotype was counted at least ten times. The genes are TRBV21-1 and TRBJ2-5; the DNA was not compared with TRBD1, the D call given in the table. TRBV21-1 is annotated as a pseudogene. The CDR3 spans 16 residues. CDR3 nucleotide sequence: TGTGCCAGCAGGAGGAGGGACAGGGTTCATTTTCAGACCCAGTACTTC. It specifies CASRRRDRVHFQTQYF.

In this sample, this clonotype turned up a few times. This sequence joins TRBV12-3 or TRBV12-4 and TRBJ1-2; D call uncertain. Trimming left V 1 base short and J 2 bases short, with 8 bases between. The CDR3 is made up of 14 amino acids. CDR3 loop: CASSLGAVNYGYTF. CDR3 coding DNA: TGTGCCAGCAGTTTAGGGGCAGTCAACTATGGCTACACCTTC.

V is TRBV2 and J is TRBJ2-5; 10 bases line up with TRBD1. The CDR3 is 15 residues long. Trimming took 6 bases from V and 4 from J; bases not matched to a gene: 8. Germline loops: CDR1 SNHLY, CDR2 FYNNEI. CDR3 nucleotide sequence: TGTGCCAGCAGCGACCAGACAGGGGGCCGAGAGACCCAGTACTTC. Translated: CASSDQTGGRETQYF. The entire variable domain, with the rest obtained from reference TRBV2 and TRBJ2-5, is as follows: EPEVTQTPSHQVTQMGQEVILRCVPISNHLYFYWYRQILGQKVEFLVSFYNNEISEKSEIFDDQFSVERPDGSNFTLKIRSTKLEDSAMYFCASSDQTGGRETQYFGPGTRLLVL.

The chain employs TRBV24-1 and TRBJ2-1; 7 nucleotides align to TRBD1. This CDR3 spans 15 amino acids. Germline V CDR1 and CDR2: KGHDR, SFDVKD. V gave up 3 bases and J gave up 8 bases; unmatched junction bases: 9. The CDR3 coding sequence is TGTGCCACCAGTGATGCAACGACAGGGATCGATGAGCAGTTCTTC. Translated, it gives CATSDATTGIDEQFF.

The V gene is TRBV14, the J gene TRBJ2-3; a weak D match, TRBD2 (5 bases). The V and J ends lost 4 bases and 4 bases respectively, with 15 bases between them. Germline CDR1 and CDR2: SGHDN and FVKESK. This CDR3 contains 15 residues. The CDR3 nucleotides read TGTGCCAGCAGCCCCGGGAATTTTTTCCCAGATACGCAGTATTTT. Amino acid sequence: CASSPGNFFPDTQYF.

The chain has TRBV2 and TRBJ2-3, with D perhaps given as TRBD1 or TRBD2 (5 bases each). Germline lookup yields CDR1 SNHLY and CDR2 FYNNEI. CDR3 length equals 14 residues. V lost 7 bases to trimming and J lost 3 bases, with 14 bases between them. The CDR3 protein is CASTGPARTDTQYF. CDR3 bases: TGTGCCAGCACGGGGCCCGCCCGGACAGATACGCAGTATTTT.

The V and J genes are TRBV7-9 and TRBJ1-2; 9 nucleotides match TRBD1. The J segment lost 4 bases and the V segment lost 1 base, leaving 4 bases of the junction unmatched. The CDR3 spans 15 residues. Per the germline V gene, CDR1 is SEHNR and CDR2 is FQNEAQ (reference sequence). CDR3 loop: CASSLGTGAAYGYTF. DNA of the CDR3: TGTGCCAGCAGCTTAGGGACAGGGGCTGCCTATGGCTACACCTTC.

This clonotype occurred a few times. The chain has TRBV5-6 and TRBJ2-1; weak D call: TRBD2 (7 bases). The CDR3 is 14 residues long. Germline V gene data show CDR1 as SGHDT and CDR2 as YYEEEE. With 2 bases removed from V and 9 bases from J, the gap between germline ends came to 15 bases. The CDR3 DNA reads TGTGCCAGCAGCTTACGGGGGGCCTGGCGTGAGCAGTTCTTC. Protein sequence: CASSLRGAWREQFF.

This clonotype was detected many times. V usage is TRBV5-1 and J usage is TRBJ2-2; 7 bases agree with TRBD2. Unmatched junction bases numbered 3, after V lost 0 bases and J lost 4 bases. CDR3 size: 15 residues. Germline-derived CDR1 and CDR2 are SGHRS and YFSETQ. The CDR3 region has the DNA TGCGCCAGCAGCTTGGCGCTAGCGGCCACCGGGGAGCTGTTTTTT. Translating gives CASSLALAATGELFF.

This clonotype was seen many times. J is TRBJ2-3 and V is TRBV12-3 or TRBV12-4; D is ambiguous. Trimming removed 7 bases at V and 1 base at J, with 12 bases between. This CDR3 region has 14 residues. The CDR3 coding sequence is TGTGCCAGCACCCAGTTAAGCGGCACAGATACGCAGTATTTT. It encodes CASTQLSGTDTQYF.

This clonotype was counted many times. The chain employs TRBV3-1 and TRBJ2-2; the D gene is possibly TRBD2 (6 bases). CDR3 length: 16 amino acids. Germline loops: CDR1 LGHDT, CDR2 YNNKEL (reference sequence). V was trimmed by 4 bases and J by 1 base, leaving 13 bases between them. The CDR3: CASSRLAGLNTGELFF. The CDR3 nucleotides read TGTGCCAGCAGCCGCCTCGCGGGGTTGAACACCGGGGAGCTGTTTTTT.

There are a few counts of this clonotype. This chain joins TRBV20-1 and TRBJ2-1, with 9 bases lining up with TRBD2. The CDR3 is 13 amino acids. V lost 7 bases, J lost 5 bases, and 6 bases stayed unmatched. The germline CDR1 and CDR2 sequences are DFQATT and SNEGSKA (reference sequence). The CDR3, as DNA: TGCAGTGAGTTAGCGGGGGCTGACAATGAGCAGTTCTTC. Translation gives CSELAGADNEQFF.

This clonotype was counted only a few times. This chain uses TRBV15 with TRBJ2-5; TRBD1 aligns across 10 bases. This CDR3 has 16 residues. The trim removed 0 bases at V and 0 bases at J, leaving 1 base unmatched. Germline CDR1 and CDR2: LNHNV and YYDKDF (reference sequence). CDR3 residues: CATSREDRGDQETQYF. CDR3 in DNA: TGTGCCACCAGCAGAGAGGACAGGGGGGACCAAGAGACCCAGTACTTC.

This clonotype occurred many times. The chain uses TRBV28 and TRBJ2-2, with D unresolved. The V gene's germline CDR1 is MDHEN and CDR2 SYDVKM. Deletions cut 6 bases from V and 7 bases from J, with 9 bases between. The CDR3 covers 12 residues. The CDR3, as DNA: TGTGCCAGCAGAACATCGAGCGGGGAGCTGTTTTTT. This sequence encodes CASRTSSGELFF.

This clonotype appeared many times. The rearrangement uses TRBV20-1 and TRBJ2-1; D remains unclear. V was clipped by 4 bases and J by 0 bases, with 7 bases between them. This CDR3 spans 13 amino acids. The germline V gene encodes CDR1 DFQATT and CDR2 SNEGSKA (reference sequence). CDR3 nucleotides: TGCAGTGCTATGGTCAGCTCCTACAATGAGCAGTTCTTC. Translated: CSAMVSSYNEQFF.

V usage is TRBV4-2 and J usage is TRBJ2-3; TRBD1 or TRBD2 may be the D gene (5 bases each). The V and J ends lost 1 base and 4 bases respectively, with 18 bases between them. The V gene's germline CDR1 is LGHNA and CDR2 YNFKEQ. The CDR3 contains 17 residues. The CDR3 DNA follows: TGTGCCAGCAGCCAAGCGGGGAGTCGGGGCGGTGCAGATACGCAGTATTTT. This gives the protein CASSQAGSRGGADTQYF.

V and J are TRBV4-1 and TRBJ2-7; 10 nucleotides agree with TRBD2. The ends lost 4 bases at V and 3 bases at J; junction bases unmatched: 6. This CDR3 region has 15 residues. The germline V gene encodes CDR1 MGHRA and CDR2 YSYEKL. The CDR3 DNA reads TGCGCCAGCAGCCTAGGCGGGACTAGCGACTACGAGCAGTACTTC. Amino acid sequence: CASSLGGTSDYEQYF.